The sequence of this TCR beta chain was determined in a study of shared clonotypes between healthy human individuals. Naive CD8 cells lacked CD45RO, underwent positive selection for CCR7 and left out terminally differentiated effector memory CD45RA+ cells. The method was immunoSEQ multiplex PCR; TCRdb's version includes in-frame clones alone and lacks a portion of them. The profile shows roughly 890,000 clones, 85% to 95% of them singletons. The germline V gene has CDR1 LNHDA and CDR2 SQIVND (reference sequence). The V end lost 5 bases, the J end lost 2 bases, and 15 bases lay between the germline ends. CDR3 length: 15 amino acids.

Sequencing was done on a sample of naive CD8+ T cells sorted from blood. This TCR came from a man in his thirties or forties in good health. This chain links TRBV19 with TRBJ1-2; D may be TRBD1 (6 bases). CDR3 sequence: CASSLGGTGNYGYTF. In DNA, the CDR3 is TGTGCCAGTAGTCTCGGGGGCACGGGCAACTATGGCTACACCTTC.